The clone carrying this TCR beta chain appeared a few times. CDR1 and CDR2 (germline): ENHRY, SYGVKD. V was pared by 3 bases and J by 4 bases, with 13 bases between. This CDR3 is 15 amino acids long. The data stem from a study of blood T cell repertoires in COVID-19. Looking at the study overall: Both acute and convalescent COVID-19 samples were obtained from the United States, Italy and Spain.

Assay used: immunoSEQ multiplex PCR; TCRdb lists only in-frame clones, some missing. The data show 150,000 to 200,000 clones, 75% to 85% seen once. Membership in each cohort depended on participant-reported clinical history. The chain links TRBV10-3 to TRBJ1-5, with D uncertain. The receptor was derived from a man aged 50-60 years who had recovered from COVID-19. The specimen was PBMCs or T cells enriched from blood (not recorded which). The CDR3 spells CAISEAQSLNQPQHF. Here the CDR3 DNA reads TGTGCCATCAGTGAAGCGCAGAGCCTAAATCAGCCCCAGCATTTT.